This TCR beta chain is from a study of OX40 agonist ivuxolimab in advanced cancers. The repertoire was sequenced with immunoSEQ multiplex PCR; TCRdb's copy has only in-frame clones and lacks some. This sample yields tens of thousands of clones, of which approximately 86% are seen a single time; around 13% belongs to the top ten. About this clone itself: Its antigen is unknown.

V lost 5 bases and J lost 5, with 9 bases in between. The CDR3 runs 11 residues. Germline V gives CDR1 GTSNPN, CDR2 SVGIG (reference sequence). Broader study findings: Clonal expansion from baseline to week 6 occurred in both CD4+ and CD8+ T cells.

The source of this sequence is an adult with an advanced solid tumor such as melanoma, head and neck, liver or kidney cancer. The V gene is TRBV30, the J gene TRBJ2-5; no reliable D call. This sample comprised CD4+ or CD8+ T cells sorted from blood, obtained in a trial of the OX40 agonist ivuxolimab. Here the CDR3 DNA reads TGTGCCTGGGAGTACCTCGAGACCCAGTACTTC. Its translation is CAWEYLETQYF.